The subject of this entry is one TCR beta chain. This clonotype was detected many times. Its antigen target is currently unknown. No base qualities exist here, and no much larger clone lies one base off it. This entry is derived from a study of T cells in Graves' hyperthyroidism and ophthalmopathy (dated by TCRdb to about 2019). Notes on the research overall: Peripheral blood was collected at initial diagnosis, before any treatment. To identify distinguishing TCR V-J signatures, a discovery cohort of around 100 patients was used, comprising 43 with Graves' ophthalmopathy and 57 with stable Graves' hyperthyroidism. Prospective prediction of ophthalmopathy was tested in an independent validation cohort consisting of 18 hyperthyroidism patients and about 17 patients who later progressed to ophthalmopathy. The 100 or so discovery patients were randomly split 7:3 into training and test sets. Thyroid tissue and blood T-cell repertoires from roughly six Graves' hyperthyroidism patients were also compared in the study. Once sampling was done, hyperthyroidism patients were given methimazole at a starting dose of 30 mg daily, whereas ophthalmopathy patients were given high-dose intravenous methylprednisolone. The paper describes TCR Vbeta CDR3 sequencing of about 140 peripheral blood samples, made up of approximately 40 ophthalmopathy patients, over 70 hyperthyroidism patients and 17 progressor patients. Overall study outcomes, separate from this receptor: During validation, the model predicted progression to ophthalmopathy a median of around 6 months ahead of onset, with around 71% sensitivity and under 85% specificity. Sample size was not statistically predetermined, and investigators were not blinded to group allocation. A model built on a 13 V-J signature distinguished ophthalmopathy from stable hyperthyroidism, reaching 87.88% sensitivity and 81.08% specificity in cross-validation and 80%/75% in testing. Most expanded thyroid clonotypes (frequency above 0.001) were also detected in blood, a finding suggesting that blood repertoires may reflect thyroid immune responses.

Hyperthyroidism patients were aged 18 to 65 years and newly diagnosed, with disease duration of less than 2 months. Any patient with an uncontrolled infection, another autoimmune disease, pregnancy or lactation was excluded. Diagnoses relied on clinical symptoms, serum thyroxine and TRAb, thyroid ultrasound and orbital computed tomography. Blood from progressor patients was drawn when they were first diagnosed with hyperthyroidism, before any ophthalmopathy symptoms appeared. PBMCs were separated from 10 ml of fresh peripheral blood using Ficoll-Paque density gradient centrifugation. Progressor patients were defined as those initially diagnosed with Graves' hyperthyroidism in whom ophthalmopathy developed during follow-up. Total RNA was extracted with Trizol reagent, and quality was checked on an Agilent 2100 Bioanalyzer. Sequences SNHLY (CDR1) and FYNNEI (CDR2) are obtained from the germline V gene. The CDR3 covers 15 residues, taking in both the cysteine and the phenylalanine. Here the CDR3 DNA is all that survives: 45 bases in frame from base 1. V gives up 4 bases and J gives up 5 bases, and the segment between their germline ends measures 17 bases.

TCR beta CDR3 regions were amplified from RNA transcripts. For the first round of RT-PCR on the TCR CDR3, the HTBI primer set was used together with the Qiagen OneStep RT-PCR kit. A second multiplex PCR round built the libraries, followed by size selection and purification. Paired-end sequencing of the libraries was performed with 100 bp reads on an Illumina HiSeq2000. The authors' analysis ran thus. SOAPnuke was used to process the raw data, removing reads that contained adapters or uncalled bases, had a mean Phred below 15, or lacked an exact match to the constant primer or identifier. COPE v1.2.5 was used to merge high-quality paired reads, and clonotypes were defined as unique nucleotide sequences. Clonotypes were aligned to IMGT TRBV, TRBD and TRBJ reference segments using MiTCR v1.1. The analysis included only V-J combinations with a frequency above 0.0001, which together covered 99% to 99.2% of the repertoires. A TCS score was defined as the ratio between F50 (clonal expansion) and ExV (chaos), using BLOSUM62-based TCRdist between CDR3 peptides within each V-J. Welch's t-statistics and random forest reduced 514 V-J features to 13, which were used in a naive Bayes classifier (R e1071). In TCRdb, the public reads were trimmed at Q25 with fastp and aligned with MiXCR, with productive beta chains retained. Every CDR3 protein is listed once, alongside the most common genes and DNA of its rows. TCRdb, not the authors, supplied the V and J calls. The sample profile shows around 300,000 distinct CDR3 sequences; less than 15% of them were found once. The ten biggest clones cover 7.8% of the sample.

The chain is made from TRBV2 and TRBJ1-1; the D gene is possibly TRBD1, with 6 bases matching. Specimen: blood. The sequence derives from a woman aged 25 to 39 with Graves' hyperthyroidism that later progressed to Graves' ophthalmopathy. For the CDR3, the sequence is CASSVLPGGGTEAFF. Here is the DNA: TGTGCCAGCAGTGTACTTCCAGGAGGGGGGACTGAAGCTTTCTTT. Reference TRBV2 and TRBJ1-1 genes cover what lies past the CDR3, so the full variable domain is EPEVTQTPSHQVTQMGQEVILRCVPISNHLYFYWYRQILGQKVEFLVSFYNNEISEKSEIFDDQFSVERPDGSNFTLKIRSTKLEDSAMYFCASSVLPGGGTEAFFGQGTRLTVV.